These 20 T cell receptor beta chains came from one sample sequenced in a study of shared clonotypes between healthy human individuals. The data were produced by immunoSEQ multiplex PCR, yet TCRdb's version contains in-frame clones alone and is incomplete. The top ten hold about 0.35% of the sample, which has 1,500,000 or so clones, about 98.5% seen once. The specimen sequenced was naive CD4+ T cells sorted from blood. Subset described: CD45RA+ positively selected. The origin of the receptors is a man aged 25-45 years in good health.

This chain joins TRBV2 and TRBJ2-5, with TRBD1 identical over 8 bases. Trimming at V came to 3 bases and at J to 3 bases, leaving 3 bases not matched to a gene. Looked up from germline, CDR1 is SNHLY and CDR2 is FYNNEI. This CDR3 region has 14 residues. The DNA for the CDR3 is TGTGCCAGCAGTGAGCTGACAGGGGAAGAGACCCAGTACTTC. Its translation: CASSELTGEETQYF.

The CDR3 sequence: CASGRGINSYEQYF. CDR3 nucleotide sequence: TGTGCCAGCGGTCGCGGGATAAACTCCTACGAGCAGTACTTC. This chain joins TRBV27 and TRBJ2-7, with a tentative D call TRBD2 (6 bases). Trimming left V 8 bases short and J 0 bases short, with 14 bases between. Germline V CDR1 and CDR2: MNHEY, SMNVEV (reference sequence). This CDR3 comprises 14 residues.

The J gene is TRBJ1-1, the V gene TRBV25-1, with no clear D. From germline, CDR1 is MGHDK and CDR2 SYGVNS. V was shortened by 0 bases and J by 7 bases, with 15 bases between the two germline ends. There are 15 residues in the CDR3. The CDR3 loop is CASSEYIQEVGEAFF. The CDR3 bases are TGTGCCAGCAGTGAATATATCCAGGAGGTGGGTGAAGCTTTCTTT.

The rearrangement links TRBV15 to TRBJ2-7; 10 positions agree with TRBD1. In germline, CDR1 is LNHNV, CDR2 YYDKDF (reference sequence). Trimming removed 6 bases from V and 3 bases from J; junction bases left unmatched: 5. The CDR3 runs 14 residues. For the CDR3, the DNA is TGTGCCACCAGTACGGGACAGGGGTACTACGAGCAGTACTTC. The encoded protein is CATSTGQGYYEQYF. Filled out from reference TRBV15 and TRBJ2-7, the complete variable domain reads DAMVIQNPRYQVTQFGKPVTLSCSQTLNHNVMYWYQQKSSQAPKLLFHYYDKDFNNEADTPDNFQSRRPNTSFCFLDIRSPGLGDTAMYLCATSTGQGYYEQYFGPGTRLTVT.

In DNA, the CDR3 is TGTGCCAGTAGTCGAGGGACAGGGGGCGGTTTGGCTGGCTACACCTTC. It encodes CASSRGTGGGLAGYTF. This sequence joins TRBV19 and TRBJ1-2, with 12 positions matching TRBD1. The trim removed 5 bases at V and 7 bases at J, leaving 11 bases unmatched. This CDR3 is built from 16 residues. Germline V gene sequence: CDR1 LNHDA, CDR2 SQIVND (reference sequence).

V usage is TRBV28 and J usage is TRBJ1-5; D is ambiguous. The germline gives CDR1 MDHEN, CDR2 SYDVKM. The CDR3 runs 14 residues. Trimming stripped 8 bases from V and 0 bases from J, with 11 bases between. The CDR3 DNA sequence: TGTGCCAGCCAAGAAACTCTTAGCAATCAGCCCCAGCATTTT. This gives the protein CASQETLSNQPQHF.

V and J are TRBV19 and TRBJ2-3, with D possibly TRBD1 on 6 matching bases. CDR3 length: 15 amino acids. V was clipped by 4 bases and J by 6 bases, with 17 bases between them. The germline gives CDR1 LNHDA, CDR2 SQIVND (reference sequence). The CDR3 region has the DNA TGTGCCAGTAGTACCACAGGGATTCGGCCCGATACGCAGTATTTT. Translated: CASSTTGIRPDTQYF.

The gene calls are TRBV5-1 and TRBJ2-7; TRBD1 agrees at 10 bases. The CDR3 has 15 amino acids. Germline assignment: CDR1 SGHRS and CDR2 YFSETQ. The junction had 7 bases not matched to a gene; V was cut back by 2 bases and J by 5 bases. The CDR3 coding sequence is TGCGCCAGCAGCTTATCCGGGACAGGGGCCCACGAGCAGTACTTC. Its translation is CASSLSGTGAHEQYF. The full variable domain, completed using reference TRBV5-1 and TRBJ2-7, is KAGVTQTPRYLIKTRGQQVTLSCSPISGHRSVSWYQQTPGQGLQFLFEYFSETQRNKGNFPGRFSGRQFSNSRSEMNVSTLELGDSALYLCASSLSGTGAHEQYFGPGTRLTVT.

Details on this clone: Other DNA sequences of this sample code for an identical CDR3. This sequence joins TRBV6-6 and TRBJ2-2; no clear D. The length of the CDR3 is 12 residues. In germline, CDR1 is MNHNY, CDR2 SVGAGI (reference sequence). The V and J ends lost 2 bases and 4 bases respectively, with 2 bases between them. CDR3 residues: CASSYLTGELFF. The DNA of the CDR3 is TGTGCCAGCAGTTACCTCACCGGGGAGCTGTTTTTT.

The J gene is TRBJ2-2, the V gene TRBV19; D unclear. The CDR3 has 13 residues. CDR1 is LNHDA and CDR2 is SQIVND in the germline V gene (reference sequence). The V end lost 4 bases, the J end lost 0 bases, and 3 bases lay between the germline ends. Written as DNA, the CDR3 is TGTGCCAGTAGTAACCCGAACACCGGGGAGCTGTTTTTT. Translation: CASSNPNTGELFF.

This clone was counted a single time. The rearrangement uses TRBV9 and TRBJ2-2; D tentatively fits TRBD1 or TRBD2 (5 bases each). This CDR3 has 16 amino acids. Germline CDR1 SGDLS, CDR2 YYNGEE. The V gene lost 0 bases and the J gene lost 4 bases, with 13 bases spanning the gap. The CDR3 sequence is CASSVAGGTRTGELFF. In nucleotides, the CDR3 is TGTGCCAGCAGCGTAGCTGGGGGTACTCGCACCGGGGAGCTGTTTTTT.

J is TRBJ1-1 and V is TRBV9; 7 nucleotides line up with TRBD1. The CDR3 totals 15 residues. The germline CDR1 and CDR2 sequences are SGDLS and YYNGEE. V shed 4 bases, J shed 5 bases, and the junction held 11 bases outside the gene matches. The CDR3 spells CASSPSTGIPTEAFF. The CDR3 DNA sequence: TGTGCCAGCAGCCCTTCGACAGGGATCCCAACTGAAGCTTTCTTT.

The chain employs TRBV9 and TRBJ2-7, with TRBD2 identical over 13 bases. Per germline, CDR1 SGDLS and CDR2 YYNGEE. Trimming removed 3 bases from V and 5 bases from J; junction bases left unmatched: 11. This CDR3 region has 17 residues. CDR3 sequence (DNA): TGTGCCAGCAGCGCATACGGACTAGCGGGAGAAATTGACGAGCAGTACTTC. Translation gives CASSAYGLAGEIDEQYF.

CDR3 nucleotide sequence: TGTGCCAGCAGTTGGGGACTAGCGGAAACCTACGAGCAGTACTTC. Its protein is CASSWGLAETYEQYF. V is TRBV6-6 and J is TRBJ2-7, with 11 bases aligning to TRBD2. CDR1 MNHNY and CDR2 SVGAGI come from the germline V gene (reference sequence). CDR3 size: 15 residues. V shed 4 bases, J shed 2 bases, and the junction held 4 bases outside the gene matches.

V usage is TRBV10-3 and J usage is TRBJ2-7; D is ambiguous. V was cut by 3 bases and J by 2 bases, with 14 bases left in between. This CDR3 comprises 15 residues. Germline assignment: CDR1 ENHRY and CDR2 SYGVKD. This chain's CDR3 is CAISDTGPRAYEQYF. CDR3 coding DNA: TGTGCCATCAGTGATACCGGGCCAAGGGCCTACGAGCAGTACTTC.

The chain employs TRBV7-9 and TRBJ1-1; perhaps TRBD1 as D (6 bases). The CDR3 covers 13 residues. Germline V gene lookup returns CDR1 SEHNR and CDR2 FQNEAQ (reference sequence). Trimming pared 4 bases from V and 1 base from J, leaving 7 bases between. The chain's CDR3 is CASSWGQNTEAFF. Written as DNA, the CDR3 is TGTGCCAGCAGCTGGGGACAGAACACTGAAGCTTTCTTT.

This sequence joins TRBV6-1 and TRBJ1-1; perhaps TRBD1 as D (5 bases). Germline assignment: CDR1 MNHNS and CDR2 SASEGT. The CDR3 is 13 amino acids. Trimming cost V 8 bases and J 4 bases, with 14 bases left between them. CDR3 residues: CASAGGLITEAFF. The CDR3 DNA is TGTGCCAGCGCCGGGGGTTTGATCACTGAAGCTTTCTTT.

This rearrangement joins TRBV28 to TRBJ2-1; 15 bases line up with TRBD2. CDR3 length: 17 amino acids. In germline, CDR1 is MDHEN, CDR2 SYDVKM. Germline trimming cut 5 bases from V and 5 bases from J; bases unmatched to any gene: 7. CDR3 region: CASSPGLAGGLDNEQFF. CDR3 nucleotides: TGTGCCAGCAGTCCAGGACTAGCGGGAGGGCTTGACAATGAGCAGTTCTTC.

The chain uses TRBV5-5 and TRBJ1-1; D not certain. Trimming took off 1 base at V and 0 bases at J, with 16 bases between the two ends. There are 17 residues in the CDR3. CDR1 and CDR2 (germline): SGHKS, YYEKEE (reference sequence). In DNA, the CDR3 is TGTGCCAGCAGCTTGTCTTGGCAGAAGATAATGAACACTGAAGCTTTCTTT. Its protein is CASSLSWQKIMNTEAFF.

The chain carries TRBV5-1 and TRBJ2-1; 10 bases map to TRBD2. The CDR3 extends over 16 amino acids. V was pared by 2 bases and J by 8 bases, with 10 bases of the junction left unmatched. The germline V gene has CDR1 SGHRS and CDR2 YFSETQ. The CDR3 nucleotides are TGCGCCAGCAGCTTCCCTCTAGCGGGAGTTGCTGATGAGCAGTTCTTC. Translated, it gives CASSFPLAGVADEQFF.